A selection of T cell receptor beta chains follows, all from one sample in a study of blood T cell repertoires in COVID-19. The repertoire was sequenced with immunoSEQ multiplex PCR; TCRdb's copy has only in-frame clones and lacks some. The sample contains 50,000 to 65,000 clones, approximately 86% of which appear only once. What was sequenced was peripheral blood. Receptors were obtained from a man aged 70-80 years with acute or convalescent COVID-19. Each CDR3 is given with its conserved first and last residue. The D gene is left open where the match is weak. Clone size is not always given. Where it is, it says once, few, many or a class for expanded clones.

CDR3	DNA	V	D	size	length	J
CASSWTSGGSYNEQFF	TGCGCCAGCAGCTGGACTAGCGGGGGTTCCTACAATGAGCAGTTCTTC	TRBV5-1	TRBD2	NA	16	TRBJ2-1
CASSQEGRSNTGELFF	TGCGCCAGCAGCCAAGAGGGCAGGTCGAACACCGGGGAGCTGTTTTTT	TRBV4-1	NA	few	16	TRBJ2-2
CASTVRESSYEQYF	TGTGCCAGCACCGTCCGGGAAAGCTCCTACGAGCAGTACTTC	TRBV6-5	NA	NA	14	TRBJ2-7
CASIVIRGVEQYF	TGTGCCAGTATAGTCATCAGGGGTGTCGAGCAGTACTTC	TRBV19	NA	NA	13	TRBJ2-7
CASSPGQGMNTEAFF	TGCGCCAGCAGCCCGGGACAGGGAATGAACACTGAAGCTTTCTTT	TRBV5-1	TRBD1	NA	15	TRBJ1-1
CASSFASYEQYF	TGTGCCAGCAGCTTCGCGTCCTACGAGCAGTACTTC	TRBV5-6	NA	NA	12	TRBJ2-7
CASSIGLAPDTQYF	TGTGCCAGTAGTATTGGGCTAGCCCCAGATACGCAGTATTTT	TRBV19	NA	NA	14	TRBJ2-3
CAIRDRDGSTYEQYF	TGTGCCATCAGGGACCGTGACGGGAGCACTTACGAGCAGTACTTC	TRBV10-3	NA	NA	15	TRBJ2-7
CASTPTSATEAFF	TGTGCCAGCACCCCGACATCCGCCACTGAAGCTTTCTTT	TRBV6-5	NA	NA	13	TRBJ1-1
CASTPPMGVANVLTF	TGTGCCAGCACCCCCCCTATGGGAGTGGCCAACGTCCTGACTTTC	TRBV6-5	NA	NA	15	TRBJ2-6
CASRSGLAGSTDTQYF	TGCGCCAGCAGATCGGGACTAGCGGGGTCCACAGATACGCAGTATTTT	TRBV5-1	TRBD2	NA	16	TRBJ2-3
CASTKGTRNTEAFF	TGTGCCAGCACTAAGGGGACAAGGAACACTGAAGCTTTCTTT	TRBV2	NA	NA	14	TRBJ1-1
CASREGGGTEAFF	TGTGCCAGCAGAGAGGGGGGGGGCACTGAAGCTTTCTTT	TRBV2	NA	NA	13	TRBJ1-1
CASSLTVESYGYTF	TGTGCCAGCAGCTTGACAGTAGAGAGCTATGGCTACACCTTC	TRBV5-5	NA	once	14	TRBJ1-2
CASRPDSYKEAFF	TGCGCCAGCAGACCGGACAGCTACAAGGAAGCTTTCTTT	TRBV10-1	NA	NA	13	TRBJ1-1
CSVEDVRGQATEAFF	TGCAGCGTTGAAGATGTGAGGGGGCAGGCCACTGAAGCTTTCTTT	TRBV29-1	TRBD1	NA	15	TRBJ1-1
CASSYSGTSTPYEQYF	TGTGCCAGCAGCTATTCCGGGACTAGTACTCCCTACGAGCAGTACTTC	TRBV7-9	TRBD2	NA	16	TRBJ2-7
CASSDGTGVPQPQHF	TGTGCCAGCAGCGACGGGACAGGGGTCCCTCAGCCCCAGCATTTT	TRBV7-2	TRBD1	NA	15	TRBJ1-5
CASSLLGDTQYF	TGTGCCAGCAGCTTACTTGGCGATACGCAGTATTTT	TRBV11-2	NA	NA	12	TRBJ2-3
CASSTPGEQYF	TGTGCCAGTAGTACGCCGGGCGAGCAGTACTTC	TRBV19	NA	NA	11	TRBJ2-7
CASSVGGQEETQYF	TGTGCCAGCAGCGTAGGGGGACAAGAAGAGACCCAGTACTTC	TRBV9	NA	NA	14	TRBJ2-5
CASRPGQRYNEQFF	TGTGCCAGCAGACCGGGACAGAGATACAATGAGCAGTTCTTC	TRBV28	TRBD1	NA	14	TRBJ2-1
CASSRVEAGEETQYF	TGTGCCAGTAGTAGGGTGGAGGCGGGTGAGGAGACCCAGTACTTC	TRBV19	NA	NA	15	TRBJ2-5
CASSGPGTGMLAKNIQYF	TGTGCCAGCAGCGGTCCCGGGACAGGGATGCTAGCCAAAAACATTCAGTACTTC	TRBV2	TRBD1	NA	18	TRBJ2-4